These 30 T cell receptor beta chains share one sample of origin, sequenced in a study of CD8 T cells in ankylosing spondylitis (dated by TCRdb to 2016 to 2017). The protocol used for the library was 5' RACE. The data were produced on an Illumina HiSeq 2500. TCRdb handled the public reads itself, with Q25 trimming in fastp and clone calling in MiXCR, and kept productive beta chains. When rows share a CDR3 protein, they turn into one entry using the most common DNA and genes. The sample contains about 90,000 distinct CDR3 sequences, 25% to 35% of them found a single time. The top ten clones comprise less than 60% of the sample. What was sequenced was blood, either unsorted or a sorted T cell fraction (not recorded which). Every receptor here comes from a male donor with ankylosing spondylitis or in good health (not recorded which).

The chain is built from TRBV29-1 and TRBJ2-1, with TRBD2 matching over 9 bases. The CDR3 contains 16 residues. Germline CDR1 is SQVTM and CDR2 is ANQGSEA. The junction had 18 bases not matched to a gene; V was cut back by 7 bases and J by 8 bases. CDR3 protein: CSAQKVAGASGDEQFF. The CDR3 DNA reads TGCAGCGCCCAAAAAGTAGCGGGAGCCTCCGGAGATGAGCAGTTCTTC.

This clonotype was seen only once. V usage is TRBV6-1 and J usage is TRBJ1-5; maybe TRBD1 (6 bases). Germline V gene sequence: CDR1 MNHNS, CDR2 SASEGT. The CDR3 runs to 13 residues. V was cut by 8 bases and J by 3 bases, with 11 bases left in between. CDR3 in amino acids: CASSGGINQPQHF. In DNA form, the CDR3 reads TGTGCCAGCTCTGGGGGCATCAATCAGCCCCAGCATTTT.

The chain is built from TRBV5-1 and TRBJ2-2; D unresolved. Germline V gene sequence: CDR1 SGHRS, CDR2 YFSETQ. Deletions cut 3 bases from V and 6 bases from J, with 12 bases between. This CDR3 comprises 14 residues. The CDR3: CASSSKGRSGELFF. In DNA form, the CDR3 reads TGCGCCAGCAGCTCAAAGGGTCGGTCCGGGGAGCTGTTTTTT.

A few counts support this clonotype. The rearrangement uses TRBV20-1 and TRBJ1-2; TRBD1 might be the D (5 bases). There are 13 residues in the CDR3. Germline lookup yields CDR1 DFQATT and CDR2 SNEGSKA (reference sequence). The V and J ends lost 1 base and 6 bases respectively, with 12 bases between them. Here the CDR3 DNA reads TGCAGTGCTAGAGGAAGGGGTAAAGATGGCTACACCTTC. Its translation: CSARGRGKDGYTF.

This clonotype appeared many times. V and J are TRBV20-1 and TRBJ2-3; D is ambiguous. In germline, CDR1 is DFQATT, CDR2 SNEGSKA (reference sequence). Trimming shortened V by 0 bases and J by 6 bases, and 13 bases separated the two germline ends. This CDR3 contains 14 residues. CDR3 sequence: CSARDHPPPDTQYF. CDR3 bases: TGCAGTGCTAGAGATCATCCGCCGCCCGATACGCAGTATTTT.

The V call is TRBV20-1, the J call TRBJ1-5; D possibly corresponds to TRBD1 (6 bases). Between the trimmed V and J ends, which lost 6 bases and 4 bases, there was a span of 10 bases. From germline, CDR1 is DFQATT and CDR2 SNEGSKA (reference sequence). This CDR3 has 12 residues. The CDR3 bases are TGCAGTGCCCAGGGGCTTAATCAGCCCCAGCATTTT. Encoded protein: CSAQGLNQPQHF.

The chain is built from TRBV5-1 and TRBJ2-7, with TRBD1 matching 9 bases. With V trimmed by 5 bases and J by 5 bases, 11 bases remained unmatched. The CDR3 loop spans 15 amino acids. Germline values: CDR1 SGHRS, CDR2 YFSETQ. CDR3 DNA: TGCGCCAGCAGTTTTTCGGGACAGGGTCTAGACGAGCAGTACTTC. As protein: CASSFSGQGLDEQYF.

This clonotype came up a few times. The V call is TRBV5-1, the J call TRBJ2-7; 15 positions match TRBD2. The germline V gene encodes CDR1 SGHRS and CDR2 YFSETQ. The CDR3 loop spans 22 amino acids. The V gene end was trimmed by 1 base and the J gene end by 2 bases; junction bases not matched to a gene: 19. CDR3 loop: CASSLNPLVPGTSGRPPYEQYF. CDR3 in DNA: TGCGCCAGCAGCTTGAATCCGCTCGTCCCCGGGACTAGCGGGAGGCCGCCCTACGAGCAGTACTTC.

The rearrangement links TRBV2 to TRBJ2-3, with 7 bases matching TRBD2. Losses at the gene ends were 5 bases for V and 0 bases for J; bases not matched to a gene: 5. Germline V gene lookup returns CDR1 SNHLY and CDR2 FYNNEI. CDR3 length equals 15 residues. CDR3 in amino acids: CASSFSGQSTDTQYF. DNA for the CDR3: TGTGCCAGCAGTTTTAGCGGGCAAAGCACAGATACGCAGTATTTT.

This clonotype appeared a few times. The chain uses TRBV12-3 or TRBV12-4 and TRBJ2-4; D unresolved. The CDR3 has 13 amino acids. V lost 3 bases, J lost 1 base, and 4 bases lay in between. CDR3 nucleotide sequence: TGTGCCAGCAGTTTGGGGGCCAAAAACATTCAGTACTTC. Its protein is CASSLGAKNIQYF.

Remarks on this clonotype: Relative to the germline gene, one junction end is altered; a read error may explain this. The rearrangement links TRBV20-1 to TRBJ1-5; 9 nucleotides line up with TRBD1. CDR1 is DFQATT, CDR2 SNEGSKA, per germline (reference sequence). CDR3 length equals 17 residues. This CDR3 reads CCARDWGGDREGQPQHF. CDR3 in DNA: TGCTGTGCTAGAGACTGGGGGGGGGACAGGGAAGGTCAGCCCCAGCATTTT.

At least ten counts were recorded for this clonotype. This chain uses TRBV29-1 with TRBJ2-7; D is perhaps TRBD2 (6 bases). Looked up from germline, CDR1 is SQVTM and CDR2 is ANQGSEA. The V end lost 7 bases, the J end lost 0 bases, and 16 bases lay between the germline ends. The CDR3 spans 14 residues. The CDR3 reads CSALARGNSYEQYF. For the CDR3, the DNA is TGCAGCGCCCTAGCGCGGGGCAACTCCTACGAGCAGTACTTC.

The chain couples TRBV28 to TRBJ2-1, with D tentatively TRBD2 (6 bases). Germline V gene sequence: CDR1 MDHEN, CDR2 SYDVKM. The CDR3 is 14 amino acids. V was cut by 6 bases and J by 7 bases, with 16 bases left in between. CDR3 in DNA: TGTGCCAGCAGAGTCTCGTCGGGGAGGAATGAGCAGTTCTTC. Translated, it gives CASRVSSGRNEQFF.

This chain joins TRBV5-5 and TRBJ2-3, with D unclear. Per the germline V gene, CDR1 is SGHKS and CDR2 is YYEKEE (reference sequence). Trimming took off 0 bases at V and 1 base at J, with 12 bases between the two ends. This CDR3 is built from 16 residues. CDR3 sequence: CASSLGSAFRTDTQYF. The CDR3 DNA reads as TGTGCCAGCAGCTTGGGGAGCGCTTTCCGCACAGATACGCAGTATTTT.

Only a few counts were recorded for this clonotype. V and J are TRBV5-1 and TRBJ1-6; D is unclear. The CDR3 has 14 residues. Germline CDR1 SGHRS, CDR2 YFSETQ. V lost 4 bases and J lost 7, with 12 bases in between. Written as DNA, the CDR3 is TGCGCCAGCAGCCCGGACGGAAAAAATTCACCCCTCCACTTT. Residues: CASSPDGKNSPLHF. The complete variable domain, with remaining parts taken from reference TRBV5-1 and TRBJ1-6, reads KAGVTQTPRYLIKTRGQQVTLSCSPISGHRSVSWYQQTPGQGLQFLFEYFSETQRNKGNFPGRFSGRQFSNSRSEMNVSTLELGDSALYLCASSPDGKNSPLHFGNGTRLTVT.

The chain's CDR3 is CASSFRGKDTQYF. In DNA form, the CDR3 reads TGCGCCAGCAGCTTTAGGGGGAAAGATACGCAGTATTTT. The V gene is TRBV5-1, the J gene TRBJ2-3; D might be TRBD1 (6 bases). The CDR3 contains 13 residues. Germline V gene data show CDR1 as SGHRS and CDR2 as YFSETQ. The germline V and J ends were trimmed by 2 bases and 5 bases, with 9 bases remaining between them.

The chain carries TRBV12-3 or TRBV12-4 and TRBJ2-3; 10 nucleotides align to TRBD1. V dropped 3 bases and J dropped 0; count of bases not matched to a gene: 6. CDR3 length: 17 residues. CDR3: CASSFGQGVPSTDTQYF. The CDR3 coding sequence is TGTGCCAGCAGTTTCGGACAGGGGGTCCCTAGCACAGATACGCAGTATTTT.

There are many counts of this clonotype. V is TRBV20-1 and J is TRBJ1-1; D might be TRBD1 (6 bases). V lost 5 bases and J lost 4, with 20 bases in between. The germline V gene encodes CDR1 DFQATT and CDR2 SNEGSKA (reference sequence). The CDR3 totals 15 residues. The CDR3 loop is CSARHSGRGGTEAFF. The CDR3 bases are TGCAGTGCTCGTCATTCCGGCAGGGGAGGCACTGAAGCTTTCTTT.

The table lists this clonotype with a few counts. The rearrangement joins TRBV12-3 or TRBV12-4 to TRBJ2-5, with 9 bases aligning to TRBD2. The CDR3 loop spans 14 amino acids. V gave up 5 bases and J gave up 5 bases; unmatched junction bases: 6. The DNA of the CDR3 is TGTGCCAGCAGTGAACCGGGACTAGCCGAGACCCAGTACTTC. Translated: CASSEPGLAETQYF.

The table lists this clonotype with many counts. CDR3 protein: CASSSRRQRTEAFF. The CDR3 DNA follows: TGCGCCAGCAGCTCACGGAGGCAAAGGACTGAAGCTTTCTTT. The chain is built from TRBV5-1 and TRBJ1-1; D is unclear. This CDR3 is built from 14 residues. Germline lookup yields CDR1 SGHRS and CDR2 YFSETQ. The V end lost 3 bases, the J end lost 5 bases, and 14 bases lay between the germline ends.

This clonotype was counted only a few times. V usage is TRBV7-9 and J usage is TRBJ2-7, with D perhaps matching TRBD2 (6 bases). The V end lost 5 bases, the J end lost 3 bases, and 11 bases lay between the germline ends. There are 13 residues in the CDR3. CDR1 is SEHNR and CDR2 is FQNEAQ in the germline V gene (reference sequence). This chain's CDR3 is CASSAGLNYEQYF. The CDR3, as DNA: TGTGCCAGCAGCGCCGGACTAAACTACGAGCAGTACTTC.

The genes are TRBV5-4 and TRBJ2-3, with D tentatively TRBD1 (6 bases). Per germline, CDR1 SGHNT and CDR2 YYREEE (reference sequence). Trimming shortened V by 3 bases and J by 7 bases, and 18 bases separated the two germline ends. This CDR3 comprises 15 residues. The CDR3 region is CASSSRRDTSYTQYF. CDR3 sequence (DNA): TGTGCCAGCAGCTCTCGCCGGGACACATCTTATACGCAGTATTTT.

The chain recombines TRBV27 with TRBJ2-1; TRBD1 matches at 10 bases. With V trimmed by 6 bases and J by 2 bases, 4 bases remained unmatched. The CDR3 consists of 15 residues. Per the germline V gene, CDR1 is MNHEY and CDR2 is SMNVEV (reference sequence). Written as DNA, the CDR3 is TGTGCCAGCAGGTCCGGGACAGGGGCCTACAATGAGCAGTTCTTC. This codes for CASRSGTGAYNEQFF.

The rearrangement joins TRBV11-2 to TRBJ2-2; D ambiguous. This CDR3 has 15 residues. Germline V gives CDR1 SGHAT, CDR2 FQNNGV. The germline V and J ends were trimmed by 3 bases and 1 base, with 9 bases remaining between them. CDR3 coding DNA: TGTGCCAGCAGCTTCGGAATTTTGAACACCGGGGAGCTGTTTTTT. This encodes CASSFGILNTGELFF.

The V and J genes are TRBV27 and TRBJ2-7, with 8 bases that match TRBD1. Germline trimming cut 2 bases from V and 3 bases from J; bases unmatched to any gene: 6. CDR1 is MNHEY and CDR2 is SMNVEV in the germline V gene (reference sequence). The CDR3 totals 15 residues. CDR3 sequence reads: CASSLRQGTVYEQYV. The CDR3 DNA reads as TGTGCCAGCAGTTTAAGACAGGGGACAGTCTACGAGCAGTACGTC.

This chain uses TRBV5-1 with TRBJ2-3, with 8 bases matching TRBD1. Trimming took 7 bases from V and 2 from J; bases not matched to a gene: 15. The CDR3 has 17 residues. Per germline, CDR1 SGHRS and CDR2 YFSETQ. The CDR3: CASYPDRGLGITDTQYF. As DNA, the CDR3 is TGCGCCAGCTACCCCGACAGGGGCCTAGGTATCACAGATACGCAGTATTTT.

This clonotype was counted a few times. The rearrangement links TRBV5-1 to TRBJ1-1; 10 bases are shared with TRBD1. The trim removed 4 bases at V and 4 bases at J, leaving 7 bases unmatched. CDR3 length equals 15 residues. CDR1 is SGHRS, CDR2 YFSETQ, per germline. CDR3 amino acids: CASSRTGTGATEAFF. The CDR3 nucleotides are TGCGCCAGCAGCCGGACCGGGACAGGGGCCACTGAAGCTTTCTTT.

The chain recombines TRBV27 with TRBJ2-4, with 9 bases that match TRBD1. Trimming took 6 bases from V and 7 from J; bases not matched to a gene: 10. This CDR3 is built from 15 residues. Germline V gives CDR1 MNHEY, CDR2 SMNVEV (reference sequence). CDR3 sequence reads: CASRSWDRVGNIQYF. CDR3 in DNA: TGTGCCAGCAGGAGCTGGGACAGGGTTGGGAACATTCAGTACTTC.

This clonotype was detected a few times. The chain carries TRBV20-1 and TRBJ2-7, with 8 nucleotides matching TRBD1. This CDR3 is built from 14 residues. V shed 6 bases and J 4 bases; nucleotides not matched to a gene: 11. Germline loops: CDR1 DFQATT, CDR2 SNEGSKA (reference sequence). The CDR3 region has the DNA TGCAGTGCCGAACCCGGGACAGGCCTTTACGAGCAGTACTTC. Amino acid sequence: CSAEPGTGLYEQYF.

The V and J genes are TRBV5-1 and TRBJ2-1; TRBD2 matches 9 bases. With V trimmed by 3 bases and J by 8 bases, 18 bases remained unmatched. Germline loops: CDR1 SGHRS, CDR2 YFSETQ. This CDR3 has 18 residues. CDR3 in DNA: TGCGCCAGCAGCTCAACCCTATTTAGCGGGAGTAGGGGCGATGAGCAGTTCTTC. Translation: CASSSTLFSGSRGDEQFF.